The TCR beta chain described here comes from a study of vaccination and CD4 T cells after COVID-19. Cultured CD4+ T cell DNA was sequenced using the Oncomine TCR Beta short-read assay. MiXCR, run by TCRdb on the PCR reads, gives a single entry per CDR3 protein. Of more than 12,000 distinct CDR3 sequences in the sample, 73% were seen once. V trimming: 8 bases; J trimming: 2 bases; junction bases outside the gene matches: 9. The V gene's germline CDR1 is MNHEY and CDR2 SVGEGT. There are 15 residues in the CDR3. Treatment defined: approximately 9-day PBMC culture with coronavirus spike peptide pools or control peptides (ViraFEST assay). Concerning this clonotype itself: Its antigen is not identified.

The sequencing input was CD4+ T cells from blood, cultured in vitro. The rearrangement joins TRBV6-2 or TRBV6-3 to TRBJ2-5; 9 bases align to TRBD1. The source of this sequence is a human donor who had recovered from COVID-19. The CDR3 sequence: CASSTYRGRQETQYF. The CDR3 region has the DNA TGTGCCAGCTCTACCTACAGGGGGCGTCAAGAGACCCAGTACTTC.